This T cell receptor (beta chain) originates from a study of blood T cell repertoires in COVID-19. About the research overall: From T cells, B-cell-depleted T cells, or PBMCs came the material, which was cDNA or gDNA.

The V end lost 6 bases, the J end lost 5 bases, and 9 bases lay between the germline ends. This CDR3 spans 12 amino acids. Germline CDR1 SGDLS, CDR2 YYNGEE. Adults between roughly 18 and 95 years of age took part from about two dozen US areas. Cohorts were assigned according to the clinical history that participants reported. TCRdb's table, derived via immunoSEQ multiplex PCR, lists solely in-frame clones and lacks some. The repertoire holds approximately 140,000 clones, with 80% to 90% as singletons. This clone was counted only a few times. The V and J genes are TRBV9 and TRBJ2-1, with TRBD1 as a possible D gene (5 bases). The sequence was obtained from a woman between 45 and 65 years old with acute COVID-19. The sample was PBMCs or T cells enriched from blood (not recorded which). CDR3 DNA: TGTGCCAGCAAGGGGCACGACAATGAGCAGTTCTTC. It is translated as CASKGHDNEQFF. Filled out from reference TRBV9 and TRBJ2-1, the complete variable domain reads DSGVTQTPKHLITATGQRVTLRCSPRSGDLSVYWYQQSLDQGLQFLIQYYNGEERAKGNILERFSAQQFPDLHSELNLSSLELGDSALYFCASKGHDNEQFFGPGTRLTVL.